This TCR beta chain appears in the sequencing data of a study of shared clonotypes between healthy human individuals. Germline CDR1 and CDR2: SGHRS and YFSETQ. V was trimmed by 2 bases and J by 7 bases, leaving 12 bases between them. This CDR3 region has 14 residues. In the case of this clone: The antigen is undetermined.

Some 30,000 T cell genomes, or about 0.2 ug DNA, went into the sorted-subset replicate PCRs. Original data processing: Filtering of immunoSEQ junctional sequences could not match full-length read filtering. Clones were read by immunoSEQ multiplex PCR, and TCRdb kept only the in-frame ones, dropping some. V and J calls and clone size follow that table, whereas D and trimming were derived from the DNA. Among 600,000 to 750,000 clones listed, around 72% were seen once. Study results and limitations: Approximately 5% was the fraction of naive CD4 clonotypes found shared across four donors.

V and J are TRBV5-1 and TRBJ2-2; D call uncertain. This clonotype was obtained from a woman in her twenties or thirties in good health. The sequenced sample consisted of memory CD4+ T cells sorted from blood. Subset in this sample: CD45RA-negative fraction. CDR3: CASSFGDLVGELFF. The CDR3 DNA follows: TGCGCCAGCAGCTTCGGCGATCTGGTCGGGGAGCTGTTTTTT.